These 12 T cell receptor beta chains came from one sample sequenced in a study of CD8 T cells in ankylosing spondylitis. Study findings and constraints: A TCR beta motif made of several highly homologous variants seemed typical of ankylosing spondylitis blood.

No antigen has been assigned to these receptors. A single record per CDR3 protein comes from TCRdb applying MiXCR to the 5' RACE reads. The sample yields 200,000 to 250,000 distinct CDR3 sequences, about 6.7% seen once. Sequenced sample: blood, either unsorted or a sorted T cell fraction (not recorded which). These receptors came from a male donor with ankylosing spondylitis.

This clonotype was counted at least ten times. This CDR3 is CASSQHSSEQFF. CDR3 coding DNA: TGTGCCAGCAGCCAGCATAGTTCTGAGCAGTTCTTC. The genes are TRBV7-2 and TRBJ2-1; unclear D gene. From germline, CDR1 is SGHTA and CDR2 FQGNSA. The CDR3 runs 12 residues. V dropped 5 bases and J dropped 9 bases, with 11 bases sitting between them.

This clonotype has at least ten counts. The rearrangement links TRBV7-9 to TRBJ1-5; D is unresolved. Germline V lookup: CDR1 SEHNR, CDR2 FQNEAQ (reference sequence). This CDR3 region has 12 residues. The V end lost 2 bases, the J end lost 3 bases, and 2 bases lay between the germline ends. CDR3 coding DNA: TGTGCCAGCAGCTTATCCAATCAGCCCCAGCATTTT. Translation: CASSLSNQPQHF.

This clonotype has at least ten counts. The rearrangement links TRBV5-1 to TRBJ1-2; D is unclear. Germline V gives CDR1 SGHRS, CDR2 YFSETQ. V gave up 8 bases and J gave up 1 base, with 21 bases separating them. The CDR3 contains 16 residues. The CDR3 loop is CASSTGLKPLNYGYTF. Here the CDR3 DNA reads TGCGCCAGTAGTACGGGTCTTAAGCCCCTTAACTATGGCTACACCTTC.

This clonotype was recorded many times. The rearrangement links TRBV2 to TRBJ1-3, with TRBD1 matching 7 bases. V was clipped by 7 bases and J by 4 bases; unmatched bases: 4. CDR3 length: 13 amino acids. The germline CDR1 and CDR2 sequences are SNHLY and FYNNEI. The CDR3 bases are TGTGCCAGCACCGGGACAGCAGGAAACACCATATATTTT. Its translation: CASTGTAGNTIYF.

This clonotype was seen at least ten times. The rearrangement uses TRBV7-9 and TRBJ1-5; D is unclear. This CDR3 has 15 amino acids. Germline V gene lookup returns CDR1 SEHNR and CDR2 FQNEAQ (reference sequence). Trimming took 5 bases from V and 0 from J, leaving 11 bases between them. CDR3 sequence: CASSPSGSSNQPQHF. In nucleotides, the CDR3 is TGTGCCAGCAGCCCTTCAGGTAGTAGCAATCAGCCCCAGCATTTT.

The table lists this clonotype with many counts. CDR3: CASTPRGTGAYEQYF. CDR3 coding DNA: TGTGCCAGCACCCCCAGGGGGACAGGGGCCTACGAGCAGTACTTC. The chain uses TRBV28 and TRBJ2-7, with 10 nucleotides matching TRBD1. CDR3 length: 15 residues. Germline V gene data show CDR1 as MDHEN and CDR2 as SYDVKM. The J segment lost 2 bases and the V segment lost 7 bases, leaving 8 bases of the junction unmatched.

In this sample, this clonotype turned up many times. This chain links TRBV7-9 with TRBJ2-7; D remains ambiguous. This CDR3 has 13 residues. Trimming took off 1 base at V and 2 bases at J, with 6 bases between the two ends. Germline CDR1 reads SEHNR; CDR2 reads FQNEAQ (reference sequence). For the CDR3, the DNA is TGTGCCAGCAGCTTAGTAAGGGCCTACGAGCAGTACTTC. This gives the protein CASSLVRAYEQYF.

The rearrangement joins TRBV19 to TRBJ2-1; D unclear. This CDR3 spans 14 amino acids. The ends were cut back, 1 base at V and 0 bases at J, with 4 bases in the middle. From germline, CDR1 is LNHDA and CDR2 SQIVND (reference sequence). CDR3 sequence reads: CASSIAYSYNEQFF. CDR3 nucleotide sequence: TGTGCCAGTAGTATAGCCTACTCCTACAATGAGCAGTTCTTC.

This clonotype was detected many times. This chain uses TRBV29-1 with TRBJ2-1; either TRBD1 or TRBD2 may supply D (6 bases each). Looked up from germline, CDR1 is SQVTM and CDR2 is ANQGSEA. Trimming shortened V by 6 bases and J by 8 bases, and 17 bases separated the two germline ends. CDR3 length: 13 amino acids. The CDR3 region is CSVVTQGRHEQFF. CDR3 sequence (DNA): TGCAGCGTCGTCACTCAGGGGAGGCATGAGCAGTTCTTC.

This clonotype has ten or more counts. V gene TRBV5-6 combines with J gene TRBJ1-4; tentatively, D is TRBD1 (5 bases). CDR1 is SGHDT and CDR2 is YYEEEE in the germline V gene. The CDR3 sequence is 18 residues long. V dropped 0 bases and J dropped 7 bases, with 22 bases sitting between them. The CDR3 loop is CASSLARSLTGAGEKLFF. The DNA of the CDR3 is TGTGCCAGCAGCTTGGCCCGGAGCCTAACAGGCGCGGGTGAAAAACTGTTTTTT.

This clonotype was seen a few times. CDR3 coding DNA: TGTGCCACCAGATCCCCGAACGGGAATCAGCCCCAGCATTTT. It translates to CATRSPNGNQPQHF. This chain joins TRBV15 and TRBJ1-5; D is undetermined. Between the trimmed V and J ends, which lost 6 bases and 4 bases, there was a span of 13 bases. Germline lookup yields CDR1 LNHNV and CDR2 YYDKDF (reference sequence). The CDR3 runs 14 residues.

This clonotype was counted between two and nine times. The rearrangement joins TRBV15 to TRBJ1-1, with D possibly matching TRBD1 (5 bases). Germline CDR1 is LNHNV and CDR2 is YYDKDF (reference sequence). This CDR3 region has 11 residues. The germline V and J ends were trimmed by 3 bases and 6 bases, with 5 bases remaining between them. In nucleotides, the CDR3 is TGTGCCACCAGCAGGGGGGCTGAAGCTTTCTTT. Translation: CATSRGAEAFF.